Below, one TCR beta chain is given with its context. The clone's antigen remains unknown. No much larger clonotype is one base removed from it; base qualities were not supplied. This sample was taken from a study of T cell responses to AZD1222 COVID-19 vaccine (dated by TCRdb to the early 2020s). Notes on the research overall: TCR sequencing was performed for 230 to 250 trial participants, of whom around 200 were given two doses of AZD1222 and some 26 were given two doses of MenACWY control vaccine. Enrollment into the trials was organized by age into subgroups of 18-55, 56-69 and 70-plus years, and those subgroups contained around 150, 28 and 57 TCR-sequenced participants, respectively.

The CDR3 regions of human TCRbeta chains were subjected to immunosequencing. The authors' pipeline ran thus. TCRs in the repertoires were compared against a reference library of SARS-CoV-2-specific TCRs that had been generated with the MIRA antigen-specificity platform. Breadth was defined as the fraction of unique TCRs that were SARS-CoV-2-associated, and depth was defined as the fraction of total T cells that were SARS-CoV-2-associated. Using the MIRA data, each spike-specific TCR was mapped to the spike region that the TCR reacts to and placed in a CD4 or CD8 class. Log10-transformed breadth and depth values were compared by one-way ANOVA with Sidak's multiple comparisons tests. Imported from immuneACCESS, the table was reduced by TCRdb to in-frame sequences with V and J called. These copies leave out some clones; in studies compared against another copy, an unresolved V gene accounts for under half, and the cause of the remainder is not known. V and J calls and clone size are copied from that table; D and trimming were computed from the DNA. This sample has approximately 61,000 clones in its table, and around 81% of those were observed once. Jointly, the top ten make up about 27% of the sample.

The label giving this sample's time point can be read as: about 28 days (+/-7) after the second vaccine dose. AZD1222 recipients given second doses at about 4 weeks or at about 12 weeks were pooled, since spike-specific TCR depth and breadth were not found to differ between the two schedules. Vaccinee samples came from UK trials COV001 and COV002, including a single-blind randomized controlled phase 2/3 trial of AZD1222 (ChAdOx1 nCoV-19) in healthy adults. Trial participant PBMC samples were collected at day 0 and day 28 after the second dose for TCRbeta chain sequencing. Including the terminal cysteine and phenylalanine, the CDR3 comprises 13 residues. Only CDR3 DNA remains: 39 bases, in frame from the first base. V ends up 6 bases short and J 3 bases short, with an unmatched junction base count of 4. The germline V gene yields SGHTA for CDR1 and FQGNSA for CDR2. Summary of the overall study and its limitations: Vaccine-associated CD4 TCRs spanned the whole spike protein, with dominant responses in regions 160-218 and 743-854. Conclusions about previously exposed vaccinees are limited, since just six AZD1222 recipients were seropositive for SARS-CoV-2 at baseline. The 56-69-year group was small, and its depth increase did not reach significance, likely because of low power. Reportedly, almost half of the unique spike-specific TCRs recognized epitopes lying outside the regions that are mutated in the B.1.351 and B.1.1.7 variants. Because no samples from the day 14 peak response were available, repertoires could be characterized only after the peak T cell response. Participants were mostly white British and included more females than males, and it was suggested by the authors that clonal diversity may have been underestimated. Spike-specific TCR breadth and depth rose significantly after two AZD1222 doses compared with day 0 and with MenACWY recipients.

Sequenced material: peripheral blood, taken 28 days after the second AZD1222 dose. The rearranged chain carries TRBV7-2 and TRBJ1-1; the central 7 bases match TRBD1. This receptor was identified in an adult who received the AZD1222 COVID-19 vaccine. The CDR3 protein is CASSTGVHTEAFF. Read as DNA, the sequence is TGTGCCAGCAGTACAGGGGTCCACACTGAAGCTTTCTTT.